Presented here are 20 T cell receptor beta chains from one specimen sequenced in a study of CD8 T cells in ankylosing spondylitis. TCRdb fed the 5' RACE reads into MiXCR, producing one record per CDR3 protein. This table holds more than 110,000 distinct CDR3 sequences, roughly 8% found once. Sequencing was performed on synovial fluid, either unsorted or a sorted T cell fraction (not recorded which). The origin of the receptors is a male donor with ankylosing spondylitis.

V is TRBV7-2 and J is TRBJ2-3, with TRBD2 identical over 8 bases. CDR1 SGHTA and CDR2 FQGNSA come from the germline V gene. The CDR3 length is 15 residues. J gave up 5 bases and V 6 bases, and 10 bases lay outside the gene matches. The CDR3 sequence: CASRTPGGPIDTQYF. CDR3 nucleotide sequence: TGTGCCAGCAGGACGCCGGGAGGGCCCATAGATACGCAGTATTTT.

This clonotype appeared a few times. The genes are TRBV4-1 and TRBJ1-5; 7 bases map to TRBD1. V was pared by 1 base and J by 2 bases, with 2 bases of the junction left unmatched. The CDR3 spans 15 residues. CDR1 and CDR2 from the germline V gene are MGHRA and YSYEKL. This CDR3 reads CASSQGGTGNQPQHF. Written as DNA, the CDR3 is TGCGCCAGCAGCCAAGGGGGGACAGGCAATCAGCCCCAGCATTTT.

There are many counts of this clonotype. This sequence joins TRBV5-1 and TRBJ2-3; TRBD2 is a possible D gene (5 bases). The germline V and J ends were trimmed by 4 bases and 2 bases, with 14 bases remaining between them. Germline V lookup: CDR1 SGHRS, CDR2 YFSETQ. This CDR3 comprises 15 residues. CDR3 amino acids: CASSPGSGYTDTQYF. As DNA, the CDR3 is TGCGCCAGCAGCCCGGGTTCGGGGTACACAGATACGCAGTATTTT.

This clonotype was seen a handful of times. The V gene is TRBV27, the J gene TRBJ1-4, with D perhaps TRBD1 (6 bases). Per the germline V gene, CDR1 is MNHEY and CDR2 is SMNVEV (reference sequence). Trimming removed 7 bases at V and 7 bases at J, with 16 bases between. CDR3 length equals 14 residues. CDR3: CASTSQGLGEKLFF. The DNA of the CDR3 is TGTGCCAGCACTTCCCAGGGGCTGGGTGAAAAACTGTTTTTT.

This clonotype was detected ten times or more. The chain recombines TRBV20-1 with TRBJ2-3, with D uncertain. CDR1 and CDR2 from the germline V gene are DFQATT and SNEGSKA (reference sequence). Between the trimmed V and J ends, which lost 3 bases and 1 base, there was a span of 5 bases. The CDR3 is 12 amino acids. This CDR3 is CSASPGTDTQYF. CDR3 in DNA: TGCAGTGCTAGTCCCGGCACAGATACGCAGTATTTT.

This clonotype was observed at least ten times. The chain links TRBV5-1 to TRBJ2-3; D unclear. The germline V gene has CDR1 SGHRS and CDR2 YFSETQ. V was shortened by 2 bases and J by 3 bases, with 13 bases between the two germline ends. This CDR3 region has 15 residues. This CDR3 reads CASSLREGETDTQYF. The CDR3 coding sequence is TGCGCCAGCAGCTTAAGGGAAGGAGAGACAGATACGCAGTATTTT.

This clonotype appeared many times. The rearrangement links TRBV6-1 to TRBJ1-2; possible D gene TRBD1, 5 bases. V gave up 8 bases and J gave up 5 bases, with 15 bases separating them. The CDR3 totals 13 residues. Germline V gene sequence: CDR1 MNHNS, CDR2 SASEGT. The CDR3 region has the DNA TGTGCCAGCGGGAGACAGACATTATATGGCTACACCTTC. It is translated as CASGRQTLYGYTF.

DNA for the CDR3: TGTGCCAGCAGGGGGGGGCCCAAACCCTACGAGCAGTACTTC. Translating gives CASRGGPKPYEQYF. The V gene is TRBV7-2, the J gene TRBJ2-7; possibly TRBD2 for D (7 bases). This CDR3 contains 14 residues. V lost 6 bases, J lost 2 bases, and 14 bases lay in between. Looked up from germline, CDR1 is SGHTA and CDR2 is FQGNSA.

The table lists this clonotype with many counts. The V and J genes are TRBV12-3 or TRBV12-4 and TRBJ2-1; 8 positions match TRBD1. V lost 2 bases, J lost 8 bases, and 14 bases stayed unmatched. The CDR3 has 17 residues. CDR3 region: CASSLRLRQGQVDEQFF. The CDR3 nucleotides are TGTGCCAGCAGTTTAAGACTACGACAGGGACAGGTGGATGAGCAGTTCTTC.

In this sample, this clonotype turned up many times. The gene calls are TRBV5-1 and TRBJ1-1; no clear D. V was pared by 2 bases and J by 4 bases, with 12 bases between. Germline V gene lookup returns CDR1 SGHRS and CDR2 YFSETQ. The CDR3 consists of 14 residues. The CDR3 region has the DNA TGCGCCAGCAGCTTAAGTGGGCGCGGCACTGAAGCTTTCTTT. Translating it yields CASSLSGRGTEAFF.

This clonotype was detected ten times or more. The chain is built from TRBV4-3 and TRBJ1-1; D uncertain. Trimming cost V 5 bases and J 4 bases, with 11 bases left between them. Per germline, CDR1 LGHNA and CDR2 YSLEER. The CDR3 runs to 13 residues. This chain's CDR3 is CASSNGWGTEAFF. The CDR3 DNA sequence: TGCGCCAGCAGCAACGGATGGGGCACTGAAGCTTTCTTT.

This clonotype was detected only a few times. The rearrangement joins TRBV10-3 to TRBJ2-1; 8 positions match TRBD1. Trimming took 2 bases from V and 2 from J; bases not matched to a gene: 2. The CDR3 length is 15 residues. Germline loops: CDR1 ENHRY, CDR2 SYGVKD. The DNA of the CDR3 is TGTGCCATCAGTGAGCTGGACAGGGCCTACAATGAGCAGTTCTTC. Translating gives CAISELDRAYNEQFF.

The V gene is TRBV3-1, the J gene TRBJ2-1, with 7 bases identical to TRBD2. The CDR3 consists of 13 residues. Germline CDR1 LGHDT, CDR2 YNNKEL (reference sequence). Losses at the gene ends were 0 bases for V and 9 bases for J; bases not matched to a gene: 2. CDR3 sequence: CASSQDREVEQFF. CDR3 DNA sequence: TGTGCCAGCAGCCAAGATCGGGAGGTTGAGCAGTTCTTC.

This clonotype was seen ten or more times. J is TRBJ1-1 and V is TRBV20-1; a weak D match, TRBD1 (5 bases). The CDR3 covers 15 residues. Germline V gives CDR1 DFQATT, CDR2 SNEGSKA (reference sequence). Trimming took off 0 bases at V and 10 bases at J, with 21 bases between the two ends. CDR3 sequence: CSAREWKGAAPRAFF. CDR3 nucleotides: TGCAGTGCTAGAGAGTGGAAAGGGGCAGCCCCTAGAGCTTTCTTT.

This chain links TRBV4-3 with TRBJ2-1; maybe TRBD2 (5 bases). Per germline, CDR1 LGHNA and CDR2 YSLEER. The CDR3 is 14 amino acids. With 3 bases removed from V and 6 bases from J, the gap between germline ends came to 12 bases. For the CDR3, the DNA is TGCGCCAGCAGCCAGAGATTCCGGGGCAATGAGCAGTTCTTC. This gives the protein CASSQRFRGNEQFF.

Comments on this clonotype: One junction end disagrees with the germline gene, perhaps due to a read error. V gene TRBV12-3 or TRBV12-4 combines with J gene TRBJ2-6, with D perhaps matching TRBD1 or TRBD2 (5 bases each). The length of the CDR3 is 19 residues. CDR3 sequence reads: CAISLWSPGRISGANVLTF. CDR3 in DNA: TGTGCCATCAGTTTATGGAGTCCGGGACGGATCTCTGGGGCCAACGTCCTGACTTTC.

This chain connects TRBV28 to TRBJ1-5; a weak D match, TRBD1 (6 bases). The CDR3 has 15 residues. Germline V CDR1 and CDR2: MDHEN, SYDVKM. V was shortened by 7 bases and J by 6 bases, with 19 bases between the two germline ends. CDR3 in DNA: TGTGCCAGCAAGTGGCAGGGGCGGAGAGTTCAGCCCCAGCATTTT. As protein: CASKWQGRRVQPQHF.

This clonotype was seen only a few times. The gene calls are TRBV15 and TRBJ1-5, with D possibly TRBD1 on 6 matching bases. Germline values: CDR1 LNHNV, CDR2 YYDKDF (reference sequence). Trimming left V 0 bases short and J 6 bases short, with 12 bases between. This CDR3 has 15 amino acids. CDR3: CATSRDSRGGQPQHF. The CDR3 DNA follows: TGTGCCACCAGCAGAGATTCCAGGGGTGGTCAGCCCCAGCATTTT.

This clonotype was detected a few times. In nucleotides, the CDR3 is TGTGCCAGTATGCTGGACAGGGTCTTGGCTGAAGCTTTCTTT. Protein sequence: CASMLDRVLAEAFF. The chain couples TRBV6-1 to TRBJ1-1, with 8 bases matching TRBD1. V was clipped by 9 bases and J by 6 bases; unmatched bases: 12. CDR1 and CDR2 (germline): MNHNS, SASEGT. This CDR3 spans 14 amino acids.

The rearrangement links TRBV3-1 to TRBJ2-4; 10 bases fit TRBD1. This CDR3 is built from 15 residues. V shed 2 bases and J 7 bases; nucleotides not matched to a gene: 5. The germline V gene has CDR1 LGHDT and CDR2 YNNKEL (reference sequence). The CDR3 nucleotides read TGTGCCAGCAGCCAACCACAGGGACAGGGGAACATTCAGTACTTC. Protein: CASSQPQGQGNIQYF.